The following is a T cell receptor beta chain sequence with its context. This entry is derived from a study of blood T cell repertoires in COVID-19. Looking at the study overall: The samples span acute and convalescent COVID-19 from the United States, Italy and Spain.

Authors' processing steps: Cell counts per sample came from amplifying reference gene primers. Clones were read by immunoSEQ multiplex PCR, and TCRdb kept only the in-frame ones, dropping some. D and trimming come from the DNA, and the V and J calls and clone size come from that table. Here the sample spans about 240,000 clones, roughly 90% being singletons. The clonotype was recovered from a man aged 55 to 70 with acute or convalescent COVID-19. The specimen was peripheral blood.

Here the CDR3 reads CATSATSGNLIKQYF. CDR3 sequence (DNA): TGTGCCACCAGTGCGACTAGCGGGAACCTAATTAAGCAGTATTTT. V and J are TRBV24-1 and TRBJ2-3, with 11 nucleotides matching TRBD2. Germline V gene sequence: CDR1 KGHDR, CDR2 SFDVKD. The CDR3 has 15 amino acids. Trimming took 5 bases from V and 11 from J; bases not matched to a gene: 11.